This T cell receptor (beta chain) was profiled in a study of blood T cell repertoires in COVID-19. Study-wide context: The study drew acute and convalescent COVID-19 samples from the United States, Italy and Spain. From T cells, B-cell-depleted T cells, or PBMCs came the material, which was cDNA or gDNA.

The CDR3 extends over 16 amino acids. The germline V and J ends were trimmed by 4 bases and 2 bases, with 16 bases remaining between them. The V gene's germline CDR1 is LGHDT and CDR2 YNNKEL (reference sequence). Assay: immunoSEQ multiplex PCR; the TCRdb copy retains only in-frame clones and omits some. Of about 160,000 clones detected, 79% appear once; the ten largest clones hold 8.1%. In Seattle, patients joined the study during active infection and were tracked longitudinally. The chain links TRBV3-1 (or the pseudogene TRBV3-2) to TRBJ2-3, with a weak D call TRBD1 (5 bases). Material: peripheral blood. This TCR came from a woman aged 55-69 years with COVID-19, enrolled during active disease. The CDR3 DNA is TGTGCCAGCAGCCGCAGGGTCGGGTTTCCCACAGATACGCAGTATTTT. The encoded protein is CASSRRVGFPTDTQYF.